A single T cell receptor beta chain is shown here with its context. Trimming cost V 6 bases and J 5 bases, with 11 bases left between them. Germline V gene sequence: CDR1 SGHTS, CDR2 YDEGEE. The CDR3 covers 12 residues. Original data processing: Nucleated cell number was recorded as an estimate derived from reference gene primer amplification. Libraries were prepared by immunoSEQ multiplex PCR; TCRdb keeps only in-frame clonotypes and omits some of them. V and J calls and clone size are as listed in that table; D and trimming were resolved from the DNA. The table lists around 41,000 clones, roughly 81% of them singletons. The data originate from a study of blood T cell repertoires in COVID-19. In the study overall: Acute and convalescent COVID-19 samples came from the United States, Italy and Spain.

The sequence came from a human donor in a cohort sampled during active COVID-19. J is TRBJ2-5 and V is TRBV5-8; D is unclear. Source material: peripheral blood. CDR3 nucleotides: TGTGCCAGCACCACGACTCGGGAGACCCAGTACTTC. Its translation is CASTTTRETQYF.